Following are 29 T cell receptor beta chains from one sample sequenced in a study of identical twins. TCRdb called the 5' RACE reads again in MiXCR, with one record for every CDR3 protein. The repertoire holds about 520,000 distinct CDR3 sequences, 20% to 25% seen once, with around 0.9% in the top ten. This sample was also put to use in a study of T cells expressing NK-cell markers.

Sequencing used CD4+ T cells sorted from blood. The receptor set was obtained from a woman aged 18-30 years in good health.

In its sample, this clonotype was seen many times. J is TRBJ2-5 and V is TRBV20-1, with 10 nucleotides matching TRBD2. The V and J ends lost 2 bases and 7 bases, in that order; junction bases with no gene match: 10. Germline-derived CDR1 and CDR2 are DFQATT and SNEGSKA (reference sequence). The CDR3 contains 15 residues. In DNA, the CDR3 is TGCAGTGCTAGACCAATAGCGGGAGGCCGGGGGACCCAGTACTTC. Protein product: CSARPIAGGRGTQYF.

This clonotype came up once. DNA of the CDR3: TGCAGTGCTAGGTTTTTGGGCGGTAGCGGGAGCCTCTCCTACGAGCAGTACTTC. Residues: CSARFLGGSGSLSYEQYF. V is TRBV20-1 and J is TRBJ2-7; 9 bases align to TRBD2. Germline V gene sequence: CDR1 DFQATT, CDR2 SNEGSKA (reference sequence). The CDR3 loop spans 18 amino acids. V gave up 3 bases and J gave up 0 bases; unmatched junction bases: 15.

The chain carries TRBV29-1 and TRBJ2-1, with 7 bases aligning to TRBD2. The CDR3 covers 15 residues. Unmatched junction bases numbered 8, after V lost 4 bases and J lost 2 bases. CDR1 and CDR2 (germline): SQVTM, ANQGSEA. CDR3 in DNA: TGCAGCGTTGGGTGGGCGGGAGCACCCTACAATGAGCAGTTCTTC. It specifies CSVGWAGAPYNEQFF.

This clonotype was detected many times. This sequence joins TRBV12-3 or TRBV12-4 and TRBJ1-2; maybe TRBD1 (6 bases). Trimming stripped 5 bases from V and 4 bases from J, with 14 bases between. CDR3 length: 14 residues. The CDR3 region has the DNA TGTGCCAGCAGTGCCCACAGGGTTGCCTATGGCTACACCTTC. It translates to CASSAHRVAYGYTF.

The sample holds a few counts of this clonotype. The J gene is TRBJ1-1, the V gene TRBV25-1; maybe TRBD1 (5 bases). Germline lookup yields CDR1 MGHDK and CDR2 SYGVNS. This CDR3 has 12 residues. The V gene lost 6 bases and the J gene lost 5 bases, with 10 bases spanning the gap. The CDR3 is CASRAGLTEAFF. The DNA of the CDR3 is TGTGCCAGCAGGGCAGGGCTTACTGAAGCTTTCTTT.

The chain is built from TRBV20-1 and TRBJ2-7; no firm D call. Between the trimmed V and J ends, which lost 3 bases and 2 bases, there was a span of 11 bases. The CDR3 is made up of 13 amino acids. Germline V gene lookup returns CDR1 DFQATT and CDR2 SNEGSKA (reference sequence). The CDR3 spells CSARPDGPYEQYF. Written as DNA, the CDR3 is TGCAGTGCTAGGCCAGACGGCCCCTACGAGCAGTACTTC.

This clonotype was seen more than once but under ten times. CDR3 sequence reads: CSAPGTYADTQYF. The CDR3, as DNA: TGCAGTGCTCCCGGGACTTACGCAGATACGCAGTATTTT. This rearrangement joins TRBV20-1 to TRBJ2-3, with D perhaps matching TRBD2 (6 bases). The ends were cut back, 5 bases at V and 4 bases at J, with 13 bases in the middle. Germline assignment: CDR1 DFQATT and CDR2 SNEGSKA (reference sequence). The CDR3 has 13 amino acids.

The rearrangement uses TRBV7-8 and TRBJ2-5, with TRBD2 as a possible D gene (7 bases). Trimming stripped 5 bases from V and 4 bases from J, with 20 bases between. CDR1 and CDR2 (germline): SGHVS, FQNEAQ. The CDR3 has 16 amino acids. CDR3 residues: CASSLRRSRGGETQYF. The CDR3 coding sequence is TGTGCCAGCAGCCTACGGAGATCGAGGGGGGGAGAGACCCAGTACTTC.

The chain couples TRBV6-4 to TRBJ2-2, with D perhaps TRBD1 or TRBD2 (6 bases each). This CDR3 region has 16 residues. The germline V gene has CDR1 MRHNA and CDR2 SNTAGT. Trimming removed 4 bases at V and 7 bases at J, with 19 bases between. In nucleotides, the CDR3 is TGTGCCAGCAGTGTTCGCCCCATCGGAGGGGGCGGGGAGCTGTTTTTT. Amino acid sequence: CASSVRPIGGGGELFF.

This clonotype occurred a few times. V gene TRBV6-1 combines with J gene TRBJ2-7; D is unresolved. The V gene lost 6 bases and the J gene lost 5 bases, with 14 bases spanning the gap. The CDR3 is 13 residues long. CDR1 is MNHNS, CDR2 SASEGT, per germline. DNA for the CDR3: TGTGCCAGCAGATCCCTCTCAGGAGACGAGCAGTACTTC. Its translation is CASRSLSGDEQYF.

The V and J genes are TRBV12-5 and TRBJ1-1; D unclear. V gave up 5 bases and J gave up 0 bases, with 10 bases separating them. The CDR3 contains 14 residues. Germline CDR1 is LGHNT and CDR2 is FRNRAP. Here the CDR3 reads CASGRTSMNTEAFF. For the CDR3, the DNA is TGTGCTAGTGGTCGCACATCGATGAACACTGAAGCTTTCTTT.

The chain employs TRBV7-9 and TRBJ2-1, with 7 bases lining up with TRBD1. Germline-derived CDR1 and CDR2 are SEHNR and FQNEAQ (reference sequence). V trimming: 5 bases; J trimming: 2 bases; junction bases outside the gene matches: 6. The CDR3 has 15 residues. The CDR3 DNA reads TGTGCCAGCAGCCGCGGACAGGACCCCTACAATGAGCAGTTCTTC. As protein: CASSRGQDPYNEQFF. Together with reference TRBV7-9 and TRBJ2-1, the CDR3 gives the full variable domain: DTGVSQNPRHKITKRGQNVTFRCDPISEHNRLYWYRQTLGQGPEFLTYFQNEAQLEKSRLLSDRFSAERPKGSFSTLEIQRTEQGDSAMYLCASSRGQDPYNEQFFGPGTRLTVL.

The chain links TRBV5-1 to TRBJ1-1; D ambiguous. The V and J ends lost 0 bases and 2 bases respectively, with 11 bases between them. This CDR3 contains 15 residues. Per germline, CDR1 SGHRS and CDR2 YFSETQ. CDR3 DNA sequence: TGCGCCAGCAGCTTGGGGTCTCCCAGAAACACTGAAGCTTTCTTT. The encoded protein is CASSLGSPRNTEAFF.

The V and J genes are TRBV20-1 and TRBJ2-1, with D unclear. Trimming shortened V by 5 bases and J by 3 bases, and 11 bases separated the two germline ends. Germline V gene lookup returns CDR1 DFQATT and CDR2 SNEGSKA (reference sequence). The CDR3 length is 13 residues. The CDR3 DNA follows: TGCAGTGCTGGAAGACAAGTCTACAATGAGCAGTTCTTC. It translates to CSAGRQVYNEQFF.

V and J are TRBV29-1 and TRBJ2-1; 12 bases line up with TRBD2. V lost 7 bases to trimming and J lost 1 base; unmatched junction nucleotides: 5. In germline, CDR1 is SQVTM, CDR2 ANQGSEA. The CDR3 consists of 15 residues. The CDR3 DNA is TGCAGCGCCCCCGGGACTAGCGGGTCCTACAATGAGCAGTTCTTC. Its protein product is CSAPGTSGSYNEQFF.

This rearrangement joins TRBV25-1 to TRBJ2-7; D is possibly TRBD1 or TRBD2 (5 bases each). The V end lost 3 bases, the J end lost 7 bases, and 19 bases lay between the germline ends. The CDR3 length is 15 residues. Germline CDR1 and CDR2: MGHDK and SYGVNS. Here the CDR3 reads CASSDVGTALWEQYF. The CDR3 coding sequence is TGTGCCAGCAGTGATGTAGGGACGGCCCTTTGGGAGCAGTACTTC.

V is TRBV12-3 or TRBV12-4 and J is TRBJ2-7; a possible D gene is TRBD1 (5 bases). V was cut by 6 bases and J by 3 bases, with 15 bases left in between. CDR3 length: 14 amino acids. The DNA of the CDR3 is TGTGCCAGCAGCCGCCTGGACAAAAACTACGAGCAGTACTTC. Protein product: CASSRLDKNYEQYF.

This chain joins TRBV23-1 and TRBJ2-7; D is undetermined. TRBV23-1 is an ORF for which the function is uncertain. The CDR3 contains 15 residues. Trimming pared 3 bases from V and 0 bases from J, leaving 12 bases between. For the CDR3, the DNA is TGCGCCAGCAGTCACACCTTACTCGTCTCCTACGAGCAGTACTTC. Protein: CASSHTLLVSYEQYF.

This clonotype was detected only a few times. The chain uses TRBV18 and TRBJ2-3; the match to TRBD1 covers 8 bases. J was trimmed by 2 bases and V by 2 bases; bases with no gene match: 6. Germline CDR1 reads KGHSH; CDR2 reads LQKENI. This CDR3 comprises 16 residues. The CDR3 DNA follows: TGTGCCAGCTCACCATTCAGGGGGCGCAACACAGATACGCAGTATTTT. It encodes CASSPFRGRNTDTQYF.

This clonotype occurred a few times. V gene TRBV10-3 combines with J gene TRBJ2-3; no reliable D call. The CDR3 length is 14 residues. With 2 bases removed from V and 0 bases from J, the gap between germline ends came to 6 bases. Per the germline V gene, CDR1 is ENHRY and CDR2 is SYGVKD. CDR3 protein: CAISEGRSTDTQYF. Written as DNA, the CDR3 is TGTGCCATCAGTGAGGGACGGAGCACAGATACGCAGTATTTT.

V gene TRBV12-3 or TRBV12-4 combines with J gene TRBJ1-2, with D hard to call. The CDR3 is 14 residues long. Trimming took 7 bases from V and 2 from J, leaving 14 bases between them. The CDR3 DNA sequence: TGTGCCAGCATCCCCTCGAGAGGGAACTATGGCTACACCTTC. Protein sequence: CASIPSRGNYGYTF.

The count of this clonotype is one. The rearrangement uses TRBV7-2 and TRBJ2-7, with 7 bases matching TRBD2. The junction had 7 bases not matched to a gene; V was cut back by 6 bases and J by 5 bases. The germline V gene has CDR1 SGHTA and CDR2 FQGNSA. The CDR3 totals 13 residues. The CDR3 loop is CASSLKAGHEQYF. CDR3 in DNA: TGTGCCAGCAGTTTAAAAGCGGGGCACGAGCAGTACTTC. Full variable domain (remainder filled in from reference TRBV7-2 and TRBJ2-7): GAGVSQSPSNKVTEKGKDVELRCDPISGHTALYWYRQSLGQGLEFLIYFQGNSAPDKSGLPSDRFSAERTGGSVSTLTIQRTQQEDSAVYLCASSLKAGHEQYFGPGTRLTVT.

This clonotype was found many times. V is TRBV18 and J is TRBJ1-2; the match to TRBD1 covers 7 bases. Germline loops: CDR1 KGHSH, CDR2 LQKENI. This CDR3 is 15 amino acids long. V gave up 6 bases and J gave up 2 bases; unmatched junction bases: 9. Written as DNA, the CDR3 is TGTGCCAGCTCCAGATCCCGACAGGGCAACTATGGCTACACCTTC. Encoded protein: CASSRSRQGNYGYTF.

The rearrangement links TRBV12-3 or TRBV12-4 to TRBJ1-6; D is ambiguous. CDR3 length equals 15 residues. V gave up 6 bases and J gave up 7 bases, with 16 bases separating them. The CDR3 bases are TGTGCCAGCAGCCTCCTGAAGACGGGGAATTCACCCCTCCACTTT. Protein: CASSLLKTGNSPLHF.

The V and J genes are TRBV12-3 or TRBV12-4 and TRBJ2-2; TRBD1 might be the D (5 bases). The CDR3 has 15 residues. Deletions cut 1 base from V and 5 bases from J, with 11 bases between. The CDR3 coding sequence is TGTGCCAGCAGTTTAGTGCAGGGATTTACCGGGGAGCTGTTTTTT. Protein sequence: CASSLVQGFTGELFF.

The CDR3 reads CASSQEGTGNQPQHF. The CDR3, as DNA: TGCGCCAGCAGCCAGGAGGGGACCGGCAATCAGCCCCAGCATTTT. The V gene is TRBV5-1, the J gene TRBJ1-5, with D perhaps matching TRBD1 (5 bases). This CDR3 has 15 residues. Trimming removed 4 bases from V and 2 bases from J, with 13 bases in between. Germline V gene lookup returns CDR1 SGHRS and CDR2 YFSETQ.

The V and J genes are TRBV6-5 and TRBJ1-2; D unclear. CDR3 length: 17 residues. Per the germline V gene, CDR1 is MNHEY and CDR2 is SVGAGI. The V gene lost 3 bases and the J gene lost 4 bases, with 21 bases spanning the gap. In nucleotides, the CDR3 is TGTGCCAGCAGTTATTCCTTTTTGTCGGGGTTAAGCTATGGCTACACCTTC. This encodes CASSYSFLSGLSYGYTF.

The chain's CDR3 is CATRDPGRNEQFF. CDR3 coding DNA: TGTGCCACCCGGGACCCGGGAAGGAATGAGCAGTTCTTC. This chain connects TRBV6-1 to TRBJ2-1, with D possibly being TRBD1 or TRBD2 (5 bases each). The germline V gene has CDR1 MNHNS and CDR2 SASEGT. This CDR3 spans 13 amino acids. V was clipped by 10 bases and J by 7 bases, with 17 bases between them.

The V gene is TRBV9, the J gene TRBJ1-2; no clear D. Germline CDR1 reads SGDLS; CDR2 reads YYNGEE. This CDR3 has 14 residues. The V gene lost 0 bases and the J gene lost 8 bases, with 14 bases spanning the gap. The DNA for the CDR3 is TGTGCCAGCAGCGTAGGCAACAGTTTGGAAGGCTACACCTTC. It encodes CASSVGNSLEGYTF. Complete variable domain (other parts from reference TRBV9 and TRBJ1-2): DSGVTQTPKHLITATGQRVTLRCSPRSGDLSVYWYQQSLDQGLQFLIQYYNGEERAKGNILERFSAQQFPDLHSELNLSSLELGDSALYFCASSVGNSLEGYTFGSGTRLTVV.